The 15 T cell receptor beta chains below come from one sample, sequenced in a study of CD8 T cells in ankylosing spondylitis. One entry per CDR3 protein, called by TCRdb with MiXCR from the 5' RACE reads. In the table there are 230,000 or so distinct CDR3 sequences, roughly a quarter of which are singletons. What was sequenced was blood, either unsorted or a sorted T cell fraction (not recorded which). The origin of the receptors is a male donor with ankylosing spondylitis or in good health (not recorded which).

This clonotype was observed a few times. In DNA, the CDR3 is TGTGCCAGCAGCCGGACGGTGACACAAGAGACCCAGTACTTC. It specifies CASSRTVTQETQYF. J is TRBJ2-5 and V is TRBV3-1; no definite D call. The V end lost 4 bases, the J end lost 2 bases, and 11 bases lay between the germline ends. This CDR3 has 14 amino acids. Germline CDR1 and CDR2: LGHDT and YNNKEL (reference sequence).

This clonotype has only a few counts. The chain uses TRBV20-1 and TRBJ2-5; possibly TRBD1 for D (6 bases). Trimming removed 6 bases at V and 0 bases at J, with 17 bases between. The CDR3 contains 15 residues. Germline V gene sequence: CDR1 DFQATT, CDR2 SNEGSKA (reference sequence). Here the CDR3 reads CSAPDRTAHQETQYF. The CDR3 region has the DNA TGCAGTGCCCCAGACCGGACAGCCCACCAAGAGACCCAGTACTTC.

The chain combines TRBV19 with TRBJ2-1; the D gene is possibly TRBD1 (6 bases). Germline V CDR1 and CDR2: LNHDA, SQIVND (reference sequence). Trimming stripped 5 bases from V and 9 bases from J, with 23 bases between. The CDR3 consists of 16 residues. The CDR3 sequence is CASSDQQGNPRAEQFF. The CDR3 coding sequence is TGTGCCAGTAGTGACCAACAGGGAAACCCGCGGGCTGAGCAGTTCTTC.

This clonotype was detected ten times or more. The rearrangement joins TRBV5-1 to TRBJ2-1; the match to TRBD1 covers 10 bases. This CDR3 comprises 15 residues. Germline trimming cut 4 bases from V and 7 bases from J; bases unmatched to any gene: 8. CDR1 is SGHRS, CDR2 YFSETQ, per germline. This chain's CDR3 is CASSHRDRGSNEQFF. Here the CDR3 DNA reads TGCGCCAGCAGCCACCGGGACAGGGGTTCGAATGAGCAGTTCTTC.

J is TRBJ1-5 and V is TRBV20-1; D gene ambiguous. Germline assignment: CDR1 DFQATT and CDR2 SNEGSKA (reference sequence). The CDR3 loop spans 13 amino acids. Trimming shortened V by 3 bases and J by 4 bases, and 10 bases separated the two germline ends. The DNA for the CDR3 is TGCAGTGCTAGGGGGAGCCCGAATCAGCCCCAGCATTTT. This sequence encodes CSARGSPNQPQHF.

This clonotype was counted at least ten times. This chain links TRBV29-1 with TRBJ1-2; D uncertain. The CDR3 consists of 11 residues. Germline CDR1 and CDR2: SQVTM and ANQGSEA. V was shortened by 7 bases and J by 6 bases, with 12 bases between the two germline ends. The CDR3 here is CSDLEGNGYTF. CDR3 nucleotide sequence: TGCAGCGACCTAGAAGGGAATGGCTACACCTTC.

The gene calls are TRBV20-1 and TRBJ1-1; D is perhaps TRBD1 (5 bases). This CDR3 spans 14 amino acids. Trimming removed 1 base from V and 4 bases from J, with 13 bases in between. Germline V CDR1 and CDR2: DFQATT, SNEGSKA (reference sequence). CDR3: CSARVAGLATEAFF. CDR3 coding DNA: TGCAGTGCTAGAGTAGCAGGGTTGGCCACTGAAGCTTTCTTT.

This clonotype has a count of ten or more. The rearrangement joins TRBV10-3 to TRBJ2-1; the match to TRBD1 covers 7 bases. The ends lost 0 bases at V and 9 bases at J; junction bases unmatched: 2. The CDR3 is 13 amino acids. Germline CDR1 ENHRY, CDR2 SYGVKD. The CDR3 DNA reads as TGTGCCATCAGTGAGTCGACAGGGATTGAGCAGTTCTTC. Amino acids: CAISESTGIEQFF.

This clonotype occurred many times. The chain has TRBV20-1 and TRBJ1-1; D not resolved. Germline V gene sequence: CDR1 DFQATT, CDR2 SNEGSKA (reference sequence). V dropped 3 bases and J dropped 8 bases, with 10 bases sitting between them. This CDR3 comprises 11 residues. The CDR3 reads CSASLRDEAFF. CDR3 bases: TGCAGTGCTAGTCTCAGAGACGAAGCTTTCTTT.

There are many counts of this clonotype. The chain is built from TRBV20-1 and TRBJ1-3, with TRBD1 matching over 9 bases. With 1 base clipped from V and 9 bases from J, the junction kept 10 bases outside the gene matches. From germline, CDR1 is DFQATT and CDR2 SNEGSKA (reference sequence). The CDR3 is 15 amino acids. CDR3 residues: CSARAPDRGSGTIYF. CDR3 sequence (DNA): TGCAGTGCTAGAGCTCCGGACAGGGGCTCTGGCACCATATATTTT.

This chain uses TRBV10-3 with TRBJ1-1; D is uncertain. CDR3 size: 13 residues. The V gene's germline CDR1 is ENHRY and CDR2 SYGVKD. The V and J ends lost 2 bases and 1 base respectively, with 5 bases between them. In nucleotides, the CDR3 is TGTGCCATCAGTGAGGGCAGGAACACTGAAGCTTTCTTT. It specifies CAISEGRNTEAFF.

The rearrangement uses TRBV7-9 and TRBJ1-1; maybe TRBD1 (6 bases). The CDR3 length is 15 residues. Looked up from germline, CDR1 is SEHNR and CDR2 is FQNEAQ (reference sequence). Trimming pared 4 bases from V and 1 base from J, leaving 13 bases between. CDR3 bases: TGTGCCAGCAGCTCAGTCCACAGGGCGAACACTGAAGCTTTCTTT. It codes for CASSSVHRANTEAFF.

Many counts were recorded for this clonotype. The CDR3 loop is CAISESIGGGNEQFF. The CDR3 DNA sequence: TGTGCCATCAGTGAGTCGATCGGCGGGGGTAATGAGCAGTTCTTC. The V call is TRBV10-3, the J call TRBJ2-1, with TRBD2 matching over 7 bases. The germline gives CDR1 ENHRY, CDR2 SYGVKD. CDR3 length: 15 residues. The J segment lost 7 bases and the V segment lost 0 bases, leaving 6 bases of the junction unmatched.

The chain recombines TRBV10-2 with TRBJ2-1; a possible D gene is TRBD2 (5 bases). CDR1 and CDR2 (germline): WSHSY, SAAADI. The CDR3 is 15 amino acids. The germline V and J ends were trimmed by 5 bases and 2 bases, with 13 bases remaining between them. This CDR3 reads CASSKGRPTYNEQFF. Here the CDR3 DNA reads TGCGCCAGCAGTAAAGGGAGACCCACCTACAATGAGCAGTTCTTC.

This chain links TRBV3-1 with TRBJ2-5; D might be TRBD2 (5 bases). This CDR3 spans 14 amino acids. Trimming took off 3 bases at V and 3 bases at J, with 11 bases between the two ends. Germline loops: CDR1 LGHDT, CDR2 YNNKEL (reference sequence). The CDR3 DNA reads TGTGCCAGCAGCCAGGAGAACGGGGAAGAGACCCAGTACTTC. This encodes CASSQENGEETQYF.